The 27 T cell receptor beta chains below were found in one sample sequenced in a study of T cells in Graves' hyperthyroidism and ophthalmopathy. Amplification of TCR beta CDR3 regions was performed using RNA transcripts as template. HTBI primers were used for first-round RT-PCR of the TCR CDR3. MiXCR, run by TCRdb on the multiplex PCR reads, gives a single entry per CDR3 protein. This sample carries a few hundred thousand distinct CDR3 sequences, around 20% of them seen once, and the ten largest clones take around a quarter. Input material: blood. Receptors originate from a man between 18 and 29 years old with Graves' hyperthyroidism.

CDR3 in amino acids: CASSLGSRLAYEQYF. The CDR3 bases are TGTGCCAGCAGCTTAGGATCCAGGCTAGCCTACGAGCAGTACTTC. The chain has TRBV11-2 and TRBJ2-7; D gene ambiguous. The germline V and J ends were trimmed by 1 base and 2 bases, with 12 bases remaining between them. CDR3 size: 15 residues. Germline values: CDR1 SGHAT, CDR2 FQNNGV. The entire variable domain, with the rest obtained from reference TRBV11-2 and TRBJ2-7, is as follows: EAGVAQSPRYKIIEKRQSVAFWCNPISGHATLYWYQQILGQGPKLLIQFQNNGVVDDSQLPKDRFSAERLKGVDSTLKIQPAKLEDSAVYLCASSLGSRLAYEQYFGPGTRLTVT.

The table lists this clonotype with a few counts. The chain employs TRBV7-2 and TRBJ1-1; no clear D gene. The CDR3 runs 14 residues. Germline V gives CDR1 SGHTA, CDR2 FQGNSA. V lost 2 bases and J lost 5, with 12 bases in between. CDR3 DNA sequence: TGTGCCAGCAGCTTAATGGCACTAGGAACTGAAGCTTTCTTT. It is translated as CASSLMALGTEAFF.

J is TRBJ1-3 and V is TRBV6-1; no clear D gene. Trimming took off 3 bases at V and 0 bases at J, with 6 bases between the two ends. Germline CDR1 reads MNHNS; CDR2 reads SASEGT. The CDR3 extends over 14 amino acids. The CDR3 bases are TGTGCCAGCAGTGATGTCAACTCTGGAAACACCATATATTTT. This gives the protein CASSDVNSGNTIYF.

This clonotype has a count of ten or more. J is TRBJ2-5 and V is TRBV2; 14 bases match TRBD2. V gave up 9 bases and J gave up 2 bases; unmatched junction bases: 8. CDR1 is SNHLY and CDR2 is FYNNEI in the germline V gene. The CDR3 has 16 amino acids. The CDR3 reads CASGLAGGWGQETQYF. The CDR3 DNA is TGTGCCAGTGGACTAGCGGGGGGTTGGGGACAAGAGACCCAGTACTTC.

As for this clonotype: No conserved phenylalanine or tryptophan ends this CDR3, so it is likely a read error. It is unclear where the CDR3 begins or ends on the DNA, so no DNA is shown, and the CDR3 is as TCRdb lists it. The V and J genes are TRBV12-5 and TRBJ1-5; TRBD1 reflects the table's D call only, with no check against the DNA. Including both end residues, the CDR3 is 17 amino acids long. Germline V gene sequence: CDR1 LGHNT, CDR2 FRNRAP. The CDR3 spells CASGPPGTGYSNQPQRV.

This clonotype has a count of ten or more. The chain uses TRBV7-9 and TRBJ1-1; D perhaps matches TRBD1 (6 bases). Trimming removed 3 bases at V and 3 bases at J, with 11 bases between. CDR3 length equals 14 residues. Germline V gene lookup returns CDR1 SEHNR and CDR2 FQNEAQ (reference sequence). The CDR3 is CASSLTTGHTEAFF. CDR3 coding DNA: TGTGCCAGCAGCTTGACGACAGGTCACACTGAAGCTTTCTTT.

This clonotype was observed a handful of times. The chain employs TRBV11-2 and TRBJ2-5; D ambiguous. Germline V gene sequence: CDR1 SGHAT, CDR2 FQNNGV. V was pared by 4 bases and J by 0 bases, with 9 bases between. The CDR3 has 14 residues. This chain's CDR3 is CASSSSDNQETQYF. CDR3 sequence (DNA): TGTGCCAGCAGCTCTTCAGACAACCAAGAGACCCAGTACTTC.

This clonotype appeared many times. This rearrangement joins TRBV11-2 to TRBJ1-1; 9 bases are a match to TRBD1. The V gene's germline CDR1 is SGHAT and CDR2 FQNNGV. With 5 bases clipped from V and 6 bases from J, the junction kept 7 bases outside the gene matches. The CDR3 has 14 residues. CDR3 nucleotide sequence: TGTGCCAGCAGCCCCCCGACAGGGGGACCTGAAGCTTTCTTT. It encodes CASSPPTGGPEAFF.

The CDR3 nucleotides read TGTGCCAGCAGTTCCCTCCCCTCGGACGGCTACGAGCAGTACTTC. It yields the protein CASSSLPSDGYEQYF. The V gene is TRBV28, the J gene TRBJ2-7; D not resolved. Trimming removed 4 bases from V and 3 bases from J, with 16 bases in between. This CDR3 has 15 residues. CDR1 and CDR2 (germline): MDHEN, SYDVKM.

V gene TRBV4-1 combines with J gene TRBJ1-5, with D unclear. CDR1 is MGHRA and CDR2 is YSYEKL in the germline V gene. The CDR3 is made up of 13 amino acids. The V and J ends lost 0 bases and 6 bases respectively, with 6 bases between them. In DNA form, the CDR3 reads TGCGCCAGCAGCCAAGAGGCGGTTCAGCCCCAGCATTTT. Translating gives CASSQEAVQPQHF.

This chain uses TRBV24-1 with TRBJ2-5, with TRBD1 matching 8 bases. Trimming at V came to 4 bases and at J to 5 bases, leaving 5 bases not matched to a gene. The CDR3 loop spans 14 amino acids. Germline V gene sequence: CDR1 KGHDR, CDR2 SFDVKD. As DNA, the CDR3 is TGTGCCACCAGTGAGACAGGGGTGTGGGAGACCCAGTACTTC. Translating it yields CATSETGVWETQYF.

This clonotype was detected ten times or more. The chain recombines TRBV30 with TRBJ2-7; D possibly corresponds to TRBD1 (6 bases). The CDR3 loop spans 12 amino acids. Germline loops: CDR1 GTSNPN, CDR2 SVGIG (reference sequence). The V gene lost 5 bases and the J gene lost 7 bases, with 15 bases spanning the gap. CDR3 residues: CAWGDTGREQYF. The CDR3 DNA follows: TGTGCCTGGGGCGATACAGGGCGGGAGCAGTACTTC.

This clonotype showed up many times. This chain connects TRBV6-5 to TRBJ2-7, with 9 bases fitting TRBD2. Per the germline V gene, CDR1 is MNHEY and CDR2 is SVGAGI. J was trimmed by 0 bases and V by 6 bases; bases with no gene match: 6. The CDR3 covers 15 residues. The CDR3 sequence: CASRRGGGDSYEQYF. The CDR3 bases are TGTGCCAGCAGGAGGGGCGGGGGGGACTCCTACGAGCAGTACTTC.

This clonotype was seen ten or more times. The V and J genes are TRBV12-3 or TRBV12-4 and TRBJ1-5; 10 bases line up with TRBD1. The CDR3 contains 18 residues. V dropped 5 bases and J dropped 5; count of bases not matched to a gene: 15. In DNA form, the CDR3 reads TGTGCCAGCAGTCGACCGGACAGGGGGTTTAGTACCCATCAGCCCCAGCATTTT. Its translation is CASSRPDRGFSTHQPQHF.

V and J are TRBV7-9 and TRBJ1-5; 7 bases line up with TRBD1. The V gene's germline CDR1 is SEHNR and CDR2 FQNEAQ (reference sequence). V trimming: 1 base; J trimming: 7 bases; junction bases outside the gene matches: 4. CDR3 length equals 14 residues. The CDR3 nucleotides read TGTGCCAGCAGCTTAGGGGGACAGCGGCAGCCCCAGCATTTT. Its translation: CASSLGGQRQPQHF.

The chain carries TRBV28 and TRBJ2-5; TRBD2 matches 9 bases. This CDR3 has 18 amino acids. CDR1 is MDHEN, CDR2 SYDVKM, per germline. V lost 5 bases and J lost 1; bases outside the gene matches: 14. CDR3 bases: TGTGCCAGCAGTCCCAGACCCCGAGGGACTAGCAGCCAAGAGACCCAGTACTTC. Residues: CASSPRPRGTSSQETQYF.

In this sample, this clonotype turned up many times. The V gene is TRBV12-3 or TRBV12-4, the J gene TRBJ2-7, with 7 bases identical to TRBD2. J lost 4 bases, V lost 6 bases, and 3 bases had no gene match. This CDR3 comprises 12 residues. Here the CDR3 reads CASSGLEYEQYF. The CDR3 region has the DNA TGTGCCAGCAGCGGACTAGAGTACGAGCAGTACTTC.

This clonotype was seen repeatedly, ten times or more. This chain uses TRBV10-3 with TRBJ2-7, with a possible D match to TRBD1 (7 bases). The V gene lost 10 bases and the J gene lost 2 bases, with 15 bases spanning the gap. CDR3 length: 13 amino acids. The germline V gene encodes CDR1 ENHRY and CDR2 SYGVKD. The CDR3 DNA reads TGTGCCACCCTGGGGGGACAGCCCTACGAGCAGTACTTC. Its protein product is CATLGGQPYEQYF.

In this sample, this clonotype turned up a few times. This chain uses TRBV28 with TRBJ1-1, with 8 bases lining up with TRBD1. Trimming took 7 bases from V and 1 from J; bases not matched to a gene: 5. This CDR3 contains 14 residues. The germline V gene has CDR1 MDHEN and CDR2 SYDVKM. The CDR3 nucleotides read TGTGCCAGCACTCTGACAGGGGAGAACACTGAAGCTTTCTTT. Translation: CASTLTGENTEAFF.

This clonotype was detected ten times or more. V usage is TRBV7-2 and J usage is TRBJ1-2; D may be TRBD1 (5 bases). Deletions cut 0 bases from V and 4 bases from J, with 12 bases between. The germline CDR1 and CDR2 sequences are SGHTA and FQGNSA. The CDR3 is 15 residues long. The CDR3 DNA reads as TGTGCCAGCAGCTTAGCGCTCTGGGACGGCTATGGCTACACCTTC. It codes for CASSLALWDGYGYTF.

This clonotype was detected ten times or more. V and J are TRBV6-5 and TRBJ1-2, with D unclear. The length of the CDR3 is 15 residues. The ends were cut back, 4 bases at V and 0 bases at J, with 12 bases in the middle. Germline loops: CDR1 MNHEY, CDR2 SVGAGI. The CDR3 nucleotides are TGTGCCAGCAGTTCCCCCACAATAACTAACTATGGCTACACCTTC. Translating gives CASSSPTITNYGYTF.

Many counts were recorded for this clonotype. The chain couples TRBV6-1 to TRBJ1-1; D uncertain. Trimming shortened V by 1 base and J by 7 bases, and 10 bases separated the two germline ends. The length of the CDR3 is 13 residues. Germline V gene sequence: CDR1 MNHNS, CDR2 SASEGT. The CDR3: CASSEGSASEAFF. The CDR3 region has the DNA TGTGCCAGCAGTGAAGGCTCCGCGAGTGAAGCTTTCTTT.

This clonotype was detected a few times. This sequence joins TRBV3-1 and TRBJ2-5; weak D call: TRBD2 (6 bases). Germline lookup yields CDR1 LGHDT and CDR2 YNNKEL (reference sequence). V was clipped by 4 bases and J by 3 bases, with 9 bases between them. This CDR3 is built from 13 residues. The CDR3 bases are TGTGCCAGCAGCCGACGCGGGGAAGAGACCCAGTACTTC. The encoded protein is CASSRRGEETQYF.

The sample holds many counts of this clonotype. This chain connects TRBV12-3 or TRBV12-4 to TRBJ1-1; possibly TRBD1 for D (6 bases). CDR3 length: 15 residues. Trimming removed 6 bases at V and 1 base at J, with 15 bases between. In DNA, the CDR3 is TGTGCCAGCAGCCGGCTTCTACAGGGGAACACTGAAGCTTTCTTT. It specifies CASSRLLQGNTEAFF.

The chain has TRBV27 and TRBJ1-5; a weak D match, TRBD1 (6 bases). Germline values: CDR1 MNHEY, CDR2 SMNVEV (reference sequence). CDR3 length equals 15 residues. V shed 8 bases and J shed 3 bases, with 17 bases lying between them. As DNA, the CDR3 is TGTGCCAGCCGGGGAGGAGGGGGACACAATCAGCCCCAGCATTTT. This codes for CASRGGGGHNQPQHF.

This clonotype was seen many times. The chain is built from TRBV10-3 and TRBJ1-5; the D gene is possibly TRBD1 (6 bases). This CDR3 is 14 amino acids long. Deletions cut 10 bases from V and 5 bases from J, with 18 bases between. Germline loops: CDR1 ENHRY, CDR2 SYGVKD. CDR3 loop: CATLQGWGDQPQHF. In DNA, the CDR3 is TGTGCCACACTACAGGGTTGGGGTGATCAGCCCCAGCATTTT.

In this sample, this clonotype turned up many times. The rearrangement links TRBV2 to TRBJ2-2; TRBD2 aligns across 9 bases. The V gene end was trimmed by 2 bases and the J gene end by 7 bases; junction bases not matched to a gene: 5. Germline lookup yields CDR1 SNHLY and CDR2 FYNNEI. The CDR3 covers 15 residues. The CDR3 region is CASSENLAGRGELFF. In DNA, the CDR3 is TGTGCCAGCAGTGAAAATCTAGCGGGGCGCGGGGAGCTGTTTTTT.